This TCR beta chain was found in a study of blood T cell repertoires in COVID-19. Study-level background: Specimens from acute and convalescent COVID-19 originated in the United States, Italy and Spain.

Produced via immunoSEQ multiplex PCR; TCRdb's table is partial and in-frame only. The sample contains 250,000 to 300,000 clones, around 86% of which appear only once. Enrolled through a virtual design, the participants were between roughly 18 and 90 years of age and came from 24 US areas. CDR3 length: 14 amino acids. The germline V gene has CDR1 GTSNPN and CDR2 SVGIG (reference sequence). The trim removed 2 bases at V and 8 bases at J, leaving 8 bases unmatched. The rearrangement joins TRBV30 to TRBJ1-4; TRBD1 matches 7 bases. Sequenced input: PBMCs or T cells enriched from blood (not recorded which). The receptor's source is a woman between 35 and 50 years old who had recovered from COVID-19. Here the CDR3 DNA reads TGTGCCTGGAGTAAAGGGGGCGCCGAGGAAAAACTGTTTTTT. Translation gives CAWSKGGAEEKLFF.